One sample yielded the 9 T cell receptor beta chains listed below, sequenced in a study of CD4+ T cells in melanoma. Repertoires were generated with immunoSEQ multiplex PCR, while TCRdb's copy carries only in-frame clones and drops some. The profile covers fewer than 20,000 clones, with approximately 79% appearing a single time and roughly 12% taken by the ten largest. Sequencing was done on a sample of cells from a culture (not recorded whether cultured in vitro). These receptors were collected from a human donor with melanoma.

The chain uses TRBV6-1 and TRBJ1-6; no definite D call. The CDR3 extends over 14 amino acids. V lost 7 bases and J 5 bases, leaving 12 bases between the germline ends. Germline V CDR1 and CDR2: MNHNS, SASEGT. Here the CDR3 DNA reads TGTGCCAGCACCGGTGTGAGCAATAATTCACCCCTCCACTTT. Protein: CASTGVSNNSPLHF.

This clone has just one count. The gene calls are TRBV5-1 and TRBJ2-1, with 8 bases lining up with TRBD2. The V gene's germline CDR1 is SGHRS and CDR2 YFSETQ. The J segment lost 5 bases and the V segment lost 4 bases, leaving 8 bases of the junction unmatched. This CDR3 has 15 residues. CDR3 nucleotide sequence: TGCGCCAGCAGCACACTGCCAGCGGGGGACAATGAGCAGTTCTTC. It encodes CASSTLPAGDNEQFF.

The gene calls are TRBV10-3 and TRBJ1-1; D gene unclear. The germline V and J ends were trimmed by 4 bases and 4 bases, with 13 bases remaining between them. This CDR3 contains 14 residues. Germline assignment: CDR1 ENHRY and CDR2 SYGVKD. The CDR3 sequence: CAISGALRATEAFF. Written as DNA, the CDR3 is TGTGCCATCAGTGGGGCGTTGAGGGCCACTGAAGCTTTCTTT.

This sequence joins TRBV5-4 and TRBJ1-2; D is perhaps TRBD1 (6 bases). The CDR3 consists of 15 residues. Trimming removed 4 bases from V and 3 bases from J, with 16 bases in between. Germline V gene data show CDR1 as SGHNT and CDR2 as YYREEE (reference sequence). The CDR3 nucleotides are TGTGCCAGCAGCGGGACCTACAGGGATCACTATGGCTACACCTTC. Translation: CASSGTYRDHYGYTF.

The J gene is TRBJ2-7, the V gene TRBV19; D tentatively fits TRBD1 or TRBD2 (5 bases each). The germline CDR1 and CDR2 sequences are LNHDA and SQIVND (reference sequence). V lost 8 bases, J lost 4 bases, and 15 bases lay in between. This CDR3 is built from 13 residues. As DNA, the CDR3 is TGTGCCAGTGGACCTGGGACCATATACGAGCAGTACTTC. Its translation is CASGPGTIYEQYF.

The V call is TRBV7-2, the J call TRBJ1-1; D is possibly TRBD1 (5 bases). The CDR3 contains 14 residues. V lost 5 bases, J lost 1 base, and 11 bases lay in between. CDR1 is SGHTA and CDR2 is FQGNSA in the germline V gene. CDR3 sequence (DNA): TGTGCCAGCAGCCCTGGGACGGCGAACACTGAAGCTTTCTTT. Translation gives CASSPGTANTEAFF.

The rearrangement joins TRBV4-1 to TRBJ2-5, with TRBD2 identical over 12 bases. The CDR3 contains 16 residues. Germline trimming cut 2 bases from V and 1 base from J; bases unmatched to any gene: 2. The germline V gene has CDR1 MGHRA and CDR2 YSYEKL. CDR3 residues: CASSQRLAGAQETQYF. The CDR3, as DNA: TGCGCCAGCAGCCAAAGACTAGCGGGGGCCCAAGAGACCCAGTACTTC.

The genes are TRBV27 and TRBJ1-5; tentatively, D is TRBD1 (5 bases). The CDR3 is 14 amino acids. CDR1 MNHEY and CDR2 SMNVEV come from the germline V gene (reference sequence). The V end was cut by 2 bases, the J end by 3 bases, with 8 bases between. CDR3 coding DNA: TGTGCCAGCAGTTTAAGGGGCCCCAATCAGCCCCAGCATTTT. Its translation is CASSLRGPNQPQHF.

In DNA, the CDR3 is TGTGCCAGCAGCTTAACGCCTGGGGCCAACGTCCTGACTTTC. Translation gives CASSLTPGANVLTF. V is TRBV7-3 and J is TRBJ2-6, with unresolved D. The germline V gene encodes CDR1 SGHTA and CDR2 FQGTGA. The CDR3 length is 14 residues. With 0 bases removed from V and 2 bases from J, the gap between germline ends came to 2 bases. The variable domain in full, with the rest retrieved from reference TRBV7-3 and TRBJ2-6, is GAGVSQTPSNKVTEKGKYVELRCDPISGHTALYWYRQSLGQGPEFLIYFQGTGAADDSGLPNDRFFAVRPEGSVSTLKIQRTERGDSAVYLCASSLTPGANVLTFGAGSRLTVL.